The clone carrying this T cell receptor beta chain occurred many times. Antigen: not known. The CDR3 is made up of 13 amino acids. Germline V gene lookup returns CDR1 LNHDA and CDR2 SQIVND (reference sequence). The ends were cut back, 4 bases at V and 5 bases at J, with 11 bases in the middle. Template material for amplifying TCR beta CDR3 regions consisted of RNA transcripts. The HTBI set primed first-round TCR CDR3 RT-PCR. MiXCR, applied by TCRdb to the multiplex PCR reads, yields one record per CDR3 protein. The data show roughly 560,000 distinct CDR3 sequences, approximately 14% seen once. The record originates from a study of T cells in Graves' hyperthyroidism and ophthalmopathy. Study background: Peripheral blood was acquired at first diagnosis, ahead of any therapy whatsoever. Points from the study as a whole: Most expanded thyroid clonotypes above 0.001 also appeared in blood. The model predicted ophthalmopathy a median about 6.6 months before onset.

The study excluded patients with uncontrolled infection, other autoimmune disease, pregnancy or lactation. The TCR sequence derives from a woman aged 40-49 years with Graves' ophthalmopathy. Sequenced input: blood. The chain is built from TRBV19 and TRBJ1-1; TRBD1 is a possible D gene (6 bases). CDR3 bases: TGTGCCAGTAGTAAAACAGGGTGGACTGAAGCTTTCTTT. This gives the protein CASSKTGWTEAFF.